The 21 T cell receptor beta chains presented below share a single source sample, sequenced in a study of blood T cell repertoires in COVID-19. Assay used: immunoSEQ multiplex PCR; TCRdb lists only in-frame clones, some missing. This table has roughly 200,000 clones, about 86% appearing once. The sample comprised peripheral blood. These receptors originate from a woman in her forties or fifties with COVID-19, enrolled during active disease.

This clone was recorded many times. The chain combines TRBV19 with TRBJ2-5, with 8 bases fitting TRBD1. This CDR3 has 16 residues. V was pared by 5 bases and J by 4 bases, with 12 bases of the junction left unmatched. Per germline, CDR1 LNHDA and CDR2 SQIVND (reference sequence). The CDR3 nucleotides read TGTGCCAGTAGTCTCCGACGGACAGGGATGGGAGAGACCCAGTACTTC. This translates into CASSLRRTGMGETQYF.

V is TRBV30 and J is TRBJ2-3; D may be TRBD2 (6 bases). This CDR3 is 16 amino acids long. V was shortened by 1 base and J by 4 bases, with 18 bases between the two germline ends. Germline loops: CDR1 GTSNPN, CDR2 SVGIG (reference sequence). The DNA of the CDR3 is TGTGCCTGGAGTGGTGGAGGAGGGATGATGGCAGATACGCAGTATTTT. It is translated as CAWSGGGGMMADTQYF.

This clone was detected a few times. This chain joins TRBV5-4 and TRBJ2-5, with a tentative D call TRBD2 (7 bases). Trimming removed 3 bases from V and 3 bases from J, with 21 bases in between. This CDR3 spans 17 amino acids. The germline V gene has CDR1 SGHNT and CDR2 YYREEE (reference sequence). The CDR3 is CASSYTGSPGGKETQYF. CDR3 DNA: TGTGCCAGCAGCTACACTGGTTCTCCGGGGGGCAAAGAGACCCAGTACTTC.

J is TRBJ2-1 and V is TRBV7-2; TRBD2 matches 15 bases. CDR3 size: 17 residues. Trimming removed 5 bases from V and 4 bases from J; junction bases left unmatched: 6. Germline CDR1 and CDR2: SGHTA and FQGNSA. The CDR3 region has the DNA TGTGCCAGCAGCCCCCGGACTAGCGGGGGGGGTTACAATGAGCAGTTCTTC. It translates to CASSPRTSGGGYNEQFF.

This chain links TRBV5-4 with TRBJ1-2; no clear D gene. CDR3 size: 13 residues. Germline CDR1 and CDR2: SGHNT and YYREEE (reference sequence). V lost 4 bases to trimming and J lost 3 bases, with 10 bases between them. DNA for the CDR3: TGTGCCAGCAGCCAGTCATTGGACTATGGCTACACCTTC. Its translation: CASSQSLDYGYTF.

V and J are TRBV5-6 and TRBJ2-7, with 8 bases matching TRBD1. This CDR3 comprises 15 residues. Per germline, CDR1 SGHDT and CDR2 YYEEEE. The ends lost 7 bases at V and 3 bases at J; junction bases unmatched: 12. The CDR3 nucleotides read TGTGCCAGCGGAAGAAGGACAGGGAGCAACTACGAGCAGTACGTC. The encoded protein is CASGRRTGSNYEQYV.

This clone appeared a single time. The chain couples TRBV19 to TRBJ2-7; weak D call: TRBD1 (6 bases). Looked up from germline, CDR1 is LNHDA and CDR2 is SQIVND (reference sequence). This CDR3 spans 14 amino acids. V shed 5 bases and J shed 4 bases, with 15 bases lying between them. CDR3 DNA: TGTGCCAGTAGTGGGGGCAGGGGTGTTTACGAGCAGTACTTC. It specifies CASSGGRGVYEQYF.

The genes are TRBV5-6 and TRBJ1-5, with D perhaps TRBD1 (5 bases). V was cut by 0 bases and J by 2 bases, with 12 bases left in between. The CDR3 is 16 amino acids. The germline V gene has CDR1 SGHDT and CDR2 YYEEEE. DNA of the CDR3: TGTGCCAGCAGCTTGGCGGGGGGGATTGGCAATCAGCCCCAGCATTTT. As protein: CASSLAGGIGNQPQHF.

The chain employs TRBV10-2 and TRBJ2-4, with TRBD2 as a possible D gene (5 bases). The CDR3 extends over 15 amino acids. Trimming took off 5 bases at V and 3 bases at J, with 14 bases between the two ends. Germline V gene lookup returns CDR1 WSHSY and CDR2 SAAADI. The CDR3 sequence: CASSSLLRDKNIQYF. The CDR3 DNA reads TGCGCCAGCAGTTCCCTCCTTCGGGACAAAAACATTCAGTACTTC.

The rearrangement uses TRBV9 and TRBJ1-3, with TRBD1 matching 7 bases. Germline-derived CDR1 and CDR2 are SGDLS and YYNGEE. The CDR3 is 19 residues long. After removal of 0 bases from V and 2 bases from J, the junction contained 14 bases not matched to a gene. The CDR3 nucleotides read TGTGCCAGCAGCGTAGGGGACAGTGGACGCCGGCTTGCTGGAAACACCATATATTTT. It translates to CASSVGDSGRRLAGNTIYF.

CDR3 DNA: TGTGCCAGCAGCTTAAGGGGAGGGACGAACACCGGGGAGCTGTTTTTT. Amino acid sequence: CASSLRGGTNTGELFF. The V gene is TRBV7-7, the J gene TRBJ2-2; 7 nucleotides agree with TRBD2. The germline CDR1 and CDR2 sequences are SSHAT and FNYEAQ (reference sequence). V shed 2 bases, J shed 0 bases, and the junction held 3 bases outside the gene matches. The CDR3 is made up of 16 amino acids.

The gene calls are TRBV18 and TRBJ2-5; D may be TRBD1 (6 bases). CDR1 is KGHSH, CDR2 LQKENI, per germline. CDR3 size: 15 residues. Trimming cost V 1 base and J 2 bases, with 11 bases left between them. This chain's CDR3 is CASSPLARGQETQYF. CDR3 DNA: TGTGCCAGCTCACCACTGGCTAGGGGGCAAGAGACCCAGTACTTC.

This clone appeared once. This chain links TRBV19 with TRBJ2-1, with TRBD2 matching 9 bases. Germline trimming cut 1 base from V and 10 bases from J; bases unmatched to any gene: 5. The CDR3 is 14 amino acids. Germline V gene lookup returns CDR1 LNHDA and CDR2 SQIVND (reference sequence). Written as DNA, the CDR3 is TGTGCCAGTAGTATAGGCGGGGGGGCCCCCGAGCAGTTCTTC. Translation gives CASSIGGGAPEQFF.

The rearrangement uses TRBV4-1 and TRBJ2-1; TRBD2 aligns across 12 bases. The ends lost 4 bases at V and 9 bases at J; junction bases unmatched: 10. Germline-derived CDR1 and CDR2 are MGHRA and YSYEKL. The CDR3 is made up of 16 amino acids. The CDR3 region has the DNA TGCGCCAGCAGCCGCCCTCTAGCGGGGGGGCAGGCTGAGCAGTTCTTC. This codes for CASSRPLAGGQAEQFF.

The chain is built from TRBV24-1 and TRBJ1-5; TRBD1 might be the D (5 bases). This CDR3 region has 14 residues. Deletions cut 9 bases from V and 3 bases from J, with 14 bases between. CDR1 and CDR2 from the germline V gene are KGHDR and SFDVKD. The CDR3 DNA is TGTGCCACCCGGGGGGAAGGGACCAATCAGCCCCAGCATTTT. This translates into CATRGEGTNQPQHF.

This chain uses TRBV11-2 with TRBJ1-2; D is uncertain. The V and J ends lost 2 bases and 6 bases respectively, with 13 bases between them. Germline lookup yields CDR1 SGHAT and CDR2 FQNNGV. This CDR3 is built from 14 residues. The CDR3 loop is CASSLFEGTNGYTF. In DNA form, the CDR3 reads TGTGCCAGCAGCTTATTCGAGGGTACCAATGGCTACACCTTC.

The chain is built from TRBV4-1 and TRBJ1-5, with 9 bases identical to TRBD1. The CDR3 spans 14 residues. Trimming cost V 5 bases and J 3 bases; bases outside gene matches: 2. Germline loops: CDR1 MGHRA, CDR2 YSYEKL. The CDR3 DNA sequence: TGCGCCAGCAGCGGGACAGGGTACAATCAGCCCCAGCATTTT. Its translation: CASSGTGYNQPQHF.

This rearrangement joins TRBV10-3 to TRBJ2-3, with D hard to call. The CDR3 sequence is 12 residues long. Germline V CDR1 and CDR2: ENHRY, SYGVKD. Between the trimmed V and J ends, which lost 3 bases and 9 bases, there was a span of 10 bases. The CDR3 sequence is CAISDSPNTQYF. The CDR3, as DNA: TGTGCCATCAGTGATAGTCCCAACACGCAGTATTTT.

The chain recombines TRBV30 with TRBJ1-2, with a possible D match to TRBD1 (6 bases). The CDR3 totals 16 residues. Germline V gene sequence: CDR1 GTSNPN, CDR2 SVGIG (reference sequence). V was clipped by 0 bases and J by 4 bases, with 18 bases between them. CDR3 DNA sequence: TGTGCCTGGAGTGTAGGTCGGGGGGCGATCCTCTATGGCTACACCTTC. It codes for CAWSVGRGAILYGYTF.

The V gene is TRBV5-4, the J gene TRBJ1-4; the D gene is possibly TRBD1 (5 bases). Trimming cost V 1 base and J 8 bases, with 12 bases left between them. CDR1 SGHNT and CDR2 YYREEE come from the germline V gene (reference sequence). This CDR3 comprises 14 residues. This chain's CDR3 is CASSLPGSSEKLFF. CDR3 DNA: TGTGCCAGCAGCTTGCCAGGGTCCAGCGAAAAACTGTTTTTT.

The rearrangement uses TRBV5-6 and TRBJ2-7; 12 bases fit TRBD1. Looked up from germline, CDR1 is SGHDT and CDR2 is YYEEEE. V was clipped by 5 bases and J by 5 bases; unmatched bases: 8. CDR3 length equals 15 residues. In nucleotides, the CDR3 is TGTGCCAGCAGTGTAGCCGGGACAGGGGGCAACGAGCAGTACGTC. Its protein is CASSVAGTGGNEQYV.